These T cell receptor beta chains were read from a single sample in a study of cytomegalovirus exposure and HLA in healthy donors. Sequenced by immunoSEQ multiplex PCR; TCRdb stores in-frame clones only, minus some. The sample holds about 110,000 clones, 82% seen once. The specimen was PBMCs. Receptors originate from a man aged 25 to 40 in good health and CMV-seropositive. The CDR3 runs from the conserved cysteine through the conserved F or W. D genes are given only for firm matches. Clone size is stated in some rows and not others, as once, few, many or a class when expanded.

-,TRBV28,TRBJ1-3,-,CASTSPVGESGNTIYF,TGTGCCAGCACCTCCCCGGTTGGGGAGTCTGGAAACACCATATATTTT
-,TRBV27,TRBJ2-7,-,CASSLWGPNSYEQYF,TGTGCCAGCAGTTTATGGGGCCCCAACTCCTACGAGCAGTACTTC
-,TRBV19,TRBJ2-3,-,CASSTGADTQYF,TGTGCCAGTAGTACAGGGGCAGATACGCAGTATTTT
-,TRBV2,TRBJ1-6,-,CASNLQGRDNSPLHF,TGTGCCAGCAATTTACAGGGAAGGGATAATTCACCCCTCCACTTT
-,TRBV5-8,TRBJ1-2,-,CASSPRLRYGYTF,TGTGCCAGCAGCCCGCGCCTCCGCTATGGCTACACCTTC
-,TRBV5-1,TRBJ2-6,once,CASSLAGAGANGLTF,TGCGCCAGCAGCTTGGCAGGGGCTGGGGCCAACGGCCTGACTTTC
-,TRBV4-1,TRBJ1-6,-,CASSQDRGDNSPLHF,TGCGCCAGCAGCCAAGATCGAGGAGATAATTCACCCCTCCACTTT
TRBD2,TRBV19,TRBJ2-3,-,CASSMVGLAGGQGTQYF,TGTGCCAGTAGTATGGTCGGACTAGCGGGGGGGCAGGGTACGCAGTATTTT
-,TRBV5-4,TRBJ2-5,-,CASSLAGDSGRTQYF,TGTGCCAGCAGCTTGGCCGGAGACTCGGGTCGCACCCAGTACTTC
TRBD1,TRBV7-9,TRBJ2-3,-,CASSLKGDRGADTQYF,TGTGCCAGCAGCTTAAAAGGGGACAGGGGTGCAGATACGCAGTATTTT
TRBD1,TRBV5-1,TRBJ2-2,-,CASSSPRTGGNTGELFF,TGCGCCAGCAGCTCACCCCGGACAGGGGGCAACACCGGGGAGCTGTTTTTT
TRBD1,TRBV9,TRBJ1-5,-,CASARDRDQPQHF,TGTGCCAGCGCCCGGGACAGGGATCAGCCCCAGCATTTT
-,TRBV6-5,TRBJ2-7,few,CASREMADEQYF,TGTGCCAGCAGAGAGATGGCGGACGAGCAGTACTTC
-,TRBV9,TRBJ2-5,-,CASSGTHLAGETQYF,TGTGCCAGCAGCGGGACTCATCTAGCCGGAGAGACCCAGTACTTC
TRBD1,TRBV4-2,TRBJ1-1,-,CASSQDRITGGPPEAFF,TGTGCCAGCAGCCAAGATCGAATCACAGGGGGCCCCCCGGAGGCTTTCTTT
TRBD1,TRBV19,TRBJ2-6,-,CASSIYYRGKSSGANGLTF,TGTGCCAGTAGTATATATTACAGGGGAAAGAGCTCTGGGGCCAACGGCCTGACTTTC
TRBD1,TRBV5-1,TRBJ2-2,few,CASSPGTGGSGELFF,TGCGCCAGCAGCCCGGGGACAGGTGGATCCGGGGAGCTGTTTTTT
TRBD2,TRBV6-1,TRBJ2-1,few,CASSERAGEVPVEFF,TGTGCCAGCAGTGAGAGGGCGGGGGAGGTCCCCGTAGAGTTCTTC
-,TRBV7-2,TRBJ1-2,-,CASSLMAGGHGYTF,TGTGCCAGCAGCTTAATGGCGGGAGGTCATGGCTACACCTTC
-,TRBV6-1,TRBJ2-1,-,CASSEAGAPYNEQFF,TGTGCCAGCAGTGAGGCAGGGGCTCCGTACAATGAGCAGTTCTTC
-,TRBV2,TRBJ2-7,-,CASSKTGYYEQYF,TGTGCCAGCAGTAAGACAGGATATTACGAGCAGTACTTC
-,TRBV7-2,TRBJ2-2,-,CASSLQLTGTNTGELFF,TGTGCCAGCAGCTTACAACTTACGGGGACAAACACCGGGGAGCTGTTTTTT
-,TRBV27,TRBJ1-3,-,CASSEGGGTGNTIYF,TGTGCCAGCAGTGAAGGGGGGGGTACTGGAAACACCATATATTTT
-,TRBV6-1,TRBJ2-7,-,CASRAHGSQYEQYF,TGTGCCAGCAGAGCACACGGGTCCCAATACGAGCAGTACTTC
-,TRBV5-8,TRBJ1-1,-,CASSLNPGEAFF,TGTGCCAGCAGCTTGAATCCAGGGGAAGCTTTCTTT
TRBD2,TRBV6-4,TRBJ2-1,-,CASSDSGGSNEQFF,TGTGCCAGCAGTGATAGCGGGGGGAGCAATGAGCAGTTCTTC
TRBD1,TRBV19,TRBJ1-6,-,CATTGTDNSPLHF,TGTGCCACTACGGGGACAGATAATTCACCCCTCCACTTT
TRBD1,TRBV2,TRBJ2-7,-,CASRIRDRGYEQYF,TGTGCCAGCAGAATCCGGGACAGGGGCTACGAGCAGTACTTC
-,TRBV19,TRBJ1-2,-,CASSPTGVYGYTF,TGTGCCAGTAGCCCCACCGGAGTCTATGGCTACACCTTC
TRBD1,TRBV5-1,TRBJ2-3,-,CASSFDRGYADTQYF,TGCGCCAGCAGCTTTGACAGGGGTTACGCAGATACGCAGTATTTT
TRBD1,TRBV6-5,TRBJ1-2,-,CASSSGGGYTF,TGTGCCAGCAGCTCAGGGGGTGGCTACACCTTC
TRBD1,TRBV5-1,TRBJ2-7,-,CASSLGQGGGSYEQYF,TGCGCCAGCAGCTTGGGACAGGGGGGTGGCTCCTACGAGCAGTACTTC
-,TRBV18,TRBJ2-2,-,CASSVFAENTGELFF,TGTGCCAGCTCAGTCTTTGCAGAGAACACCGGGGAGCTGTTTTTT
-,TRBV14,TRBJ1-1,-,CASSQQERTEAFF,TGTGCCAGCAGCCAACAAGAGAGGACTGAAGCTTTCTTT
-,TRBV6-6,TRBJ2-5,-,CASSSFPRQYF,TGTGCCAGCAGTTCCTTCCCTAGGCAGTACTTC
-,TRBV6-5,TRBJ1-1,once,CASSYSNREGAFF,TGTGCCAGCAGTTACTCAAACAGGGAGGGTGCTTTCTTT
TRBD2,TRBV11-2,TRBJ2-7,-,CASSAPSGGLYKSSYEQYF,TGTGCCAGCAGCGCCCCTAGCGGGGGGCTCTATAAGAGCTCCTACGAGCAGTACTTC
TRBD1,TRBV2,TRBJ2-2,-,CASRRTGAGELFF,TGTGCCAGCAGGAGGACAGGGGCCGGGGAGCTGTTTTTT
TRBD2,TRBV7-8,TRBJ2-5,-,CASSLTGGGETQYF,TGTGCCAGCAGCTTAACGGGCGGGGGGGAGACCCAGTACTTC
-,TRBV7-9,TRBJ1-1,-,CASSLLQSSNTEAFF,TGTGCCAGCAGCTTATTACAGAGCTCGAACACTGAAGCTTTCTTT
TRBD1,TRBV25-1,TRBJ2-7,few,CASSAQGYRHEQYF,TGTGCCAGCAGCGCACAGGGGTACCGGCACGAGCAGTACTTC
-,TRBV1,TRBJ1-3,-,CTSSHRGSNGNTIYF,TGCACCAGCAGCCACAGGGGGTCTAATGGAAACACCATATATTTT
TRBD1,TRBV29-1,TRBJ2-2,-,CSVRDRAEGHTGELFF,TGCAGCGTTAGGGACAGGGCCGAGGGACACACCGGGGAGCTGTTTTTT
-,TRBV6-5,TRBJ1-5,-,CASSLKQGDNQPQHF,TGTGCCAGCAGTTTAAAACAGGGAGACAATCAGCCCCAGCATTTT
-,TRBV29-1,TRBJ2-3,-,CSASSRVPDTQYF,TGCAGCGCGAGTAGTCGGGTCCCAGATACGCAGTATTTT